This T cell receptor beta chain emerged from a study of circulating tumor DNA in untreated peripheral T-cell lymphoma. General study results and limits: In roughly 77% of patients, tumor-specific clonotypes were identified.

Germline-derived CDR1 and CDR2 are LNHDA and SQIVND (reference sequence). The CDR3 length is 16 residues. V lost 5 bases and J lost 6; bases outside the gene matches: 3. This clone has just a few counts. Its specificity is not known. This may be a read error, as it is one base from a much larger clone. Clones were sequenced by immunoSEQ multiplex PCR, and TCRdb holds only the in-frame ones, with some missing. The sample yields fewer than 3,500 clones, roughly 64% seen once. The sample taken for sequencing was tumor tissue. The chain couples TRBV19 to TRBJ2-2; TRBD2 matches at 16 bases. The TCR originated in a human donor with peripheral T-cell lymphoma. CDR3 sequence (DNA): TGTGCCAGTAGTGGGACTAGCGGGGGGGCCGCCGGGGAGCTGTTTTTT. Protein: CASSGTSGGAAGELFF.